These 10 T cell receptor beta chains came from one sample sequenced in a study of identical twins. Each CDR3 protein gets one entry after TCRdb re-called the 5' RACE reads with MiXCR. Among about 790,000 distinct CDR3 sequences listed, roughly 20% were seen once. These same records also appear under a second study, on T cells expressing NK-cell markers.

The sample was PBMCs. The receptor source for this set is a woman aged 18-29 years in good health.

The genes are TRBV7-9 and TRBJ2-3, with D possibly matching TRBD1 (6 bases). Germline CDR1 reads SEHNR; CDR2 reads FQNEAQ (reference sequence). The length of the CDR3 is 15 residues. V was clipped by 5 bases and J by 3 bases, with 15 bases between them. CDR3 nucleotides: TGTGCCAGCAGCCCGGAAGGGGGATCAACAGATACGCAGTATTTT. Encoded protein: CASSPEGGSTDTQYF.

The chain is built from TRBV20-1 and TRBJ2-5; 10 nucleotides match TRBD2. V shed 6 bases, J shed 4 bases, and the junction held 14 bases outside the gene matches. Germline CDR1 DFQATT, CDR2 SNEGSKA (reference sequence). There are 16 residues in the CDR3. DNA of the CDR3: TGCAGTGCGTCCTACCCTAGCGGGAGAGTAGTAGAGACCCAGTACTTC. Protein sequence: CSASYPSGRVVETQYF.

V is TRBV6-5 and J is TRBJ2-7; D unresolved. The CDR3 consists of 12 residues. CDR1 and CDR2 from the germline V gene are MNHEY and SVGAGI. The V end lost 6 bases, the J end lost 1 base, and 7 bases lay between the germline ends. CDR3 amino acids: CASRDHSYEQYF. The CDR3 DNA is TGTGCCAGCAGGGACCATTCCTACGAGCAGTACTTC.

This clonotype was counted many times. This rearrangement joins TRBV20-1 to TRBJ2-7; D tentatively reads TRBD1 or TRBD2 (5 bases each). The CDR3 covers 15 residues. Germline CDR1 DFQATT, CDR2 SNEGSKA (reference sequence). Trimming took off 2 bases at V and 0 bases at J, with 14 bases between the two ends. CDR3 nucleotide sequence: TGCAGTGCTAGATTAGTTGGGGGTCTCTCCTACGAGCAGTACTTC. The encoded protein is CSARLVGGLSYEQYF.

In DNA, the CDR3 is TGCGCCAGCAGCTTACGGGGTAGCGGGAGCTCCTACAATGAGCAGTTCTTC. Encoded protein: CASSLRGSGSSYNEQFF. V gene TRBV5-1 combines with J gene TRBJ2-1; 9 bases fit TRBD2. Germline V gene sequence: CDR1 SGHRS, CDR2 YFSETQ. V lost 2 bases to trimming and J lost 0 bases; unmatched junction nucleotides: 6. The length of the CDR3 is 17 residues.

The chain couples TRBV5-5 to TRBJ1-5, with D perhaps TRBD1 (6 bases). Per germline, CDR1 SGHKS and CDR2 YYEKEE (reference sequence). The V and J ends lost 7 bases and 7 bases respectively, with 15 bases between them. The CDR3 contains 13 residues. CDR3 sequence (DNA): TGTGCCAGCGATCGGACAGTTGGCCAGCCCCAGCATTTT. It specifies CASDRTVGQPQHF.

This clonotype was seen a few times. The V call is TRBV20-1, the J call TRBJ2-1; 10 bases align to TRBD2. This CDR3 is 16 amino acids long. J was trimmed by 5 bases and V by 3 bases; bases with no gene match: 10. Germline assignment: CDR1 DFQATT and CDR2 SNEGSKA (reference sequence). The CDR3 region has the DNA TGCAGTGCTAGCCCCAGCGGGGGGGAGACTCACAATGAGCAGTTCTTC. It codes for CSASPSGGETHNEQFF.

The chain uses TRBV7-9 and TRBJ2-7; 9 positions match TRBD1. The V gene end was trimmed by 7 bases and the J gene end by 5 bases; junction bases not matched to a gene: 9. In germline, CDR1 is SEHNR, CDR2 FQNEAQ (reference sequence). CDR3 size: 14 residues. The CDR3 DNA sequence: TGTGCCAGCACCGACTGGGGGACAGGGAACGAGCAGTACTTC. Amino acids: CASTDWGTGNEQYF.

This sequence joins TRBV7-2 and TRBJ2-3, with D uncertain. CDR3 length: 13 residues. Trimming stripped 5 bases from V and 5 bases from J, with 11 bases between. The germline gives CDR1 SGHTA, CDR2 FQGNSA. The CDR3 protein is CASSIQKGDTQYF. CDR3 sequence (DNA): TGTGCCAGCAGCATTCAAAAGGGAGATACGCAGTATTTT.

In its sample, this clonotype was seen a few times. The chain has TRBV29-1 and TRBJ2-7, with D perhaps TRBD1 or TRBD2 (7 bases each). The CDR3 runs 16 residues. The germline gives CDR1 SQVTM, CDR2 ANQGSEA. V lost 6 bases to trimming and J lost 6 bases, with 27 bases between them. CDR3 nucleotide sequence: TGCAGCGTCAGATCGTCAGGGGGGGGAAGGGGCGGCGAGCAGTACTTC. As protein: CSVRSSGGGRGGEQYF.